This T cell receptor beta chain derives from a study of prognosis after radiotherapy for stage I lung cancer. As for the study in general: Distant metastasis occurred in several patients at a median of approximately seven months after radiotherapy, while about 15 showed no significant progression. Points from the study as a whole: After stereotactic body radiation therapy, patients with later distant metastases showed lower Shannon entropy. As reported, TRBV and TRBJ gene usage differed between patients who had metastases and those who did not.

The sample holds many counts of this clonotype. As yet, its antigen is unknown. Researchers used two-round multiplex PCR to amplify TCR beta CDR3 starting from genomic DNA. The use of primers specific to each TRBV and TRBJ gene characterized first-round PCR. TCRdb processed the multiplex PCR reads anew with MiXCR; each CDR3 protein has one entry. The sample shows 23,000 or so distinct CDR3 sequences, around 36% of them seen only once. This specimen was PBMCs, taken before or after stereotactic body radiation therapy (not recorded which). The receptor comes from a donor older than 45 with non-small cell lung cancer.

CDR3 DNA: TGTGCCAGCAGCTTTAGCAGCACAGATACGCAGTATTTT. Its translation: CASSFSSTDTQYF. V usage is TRBV7-9 and J usage is TRBJ2-3, with D uncertain. V lost 3 bases and J lost 0, with 4 bases in between. The CDR3 loop spans 13 amino acids. Germline loops: CDR1 SEHNR, CDR2 FQNEAQ (reference sequence).